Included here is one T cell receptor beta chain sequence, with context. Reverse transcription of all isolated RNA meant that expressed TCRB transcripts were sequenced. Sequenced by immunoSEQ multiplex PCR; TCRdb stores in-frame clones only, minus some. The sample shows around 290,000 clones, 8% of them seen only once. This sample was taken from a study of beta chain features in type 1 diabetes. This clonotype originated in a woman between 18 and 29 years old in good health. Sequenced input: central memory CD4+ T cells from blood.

This CDR3 reads CASRVRTLRDTQYF. The CDR3 region has the DNA TGTGCCAGCAGGGTACGGACCCTCCGGGATACGCAGTATTTT. The V and J genes are TRBV6-6 and TRBJ2-3; D remains ambiguous. This CDR3 spans 14 amino acids. V was clipped by 6 bases and J by 6 bases, with 16 bases between them. Germline lookup yields CDR1 MNHNY and CDR2 SVGAGI (reference sequence).